The 9 T cell receptor beta chains listed next were all sequenced from one sample in a study of T cells in Graves' hyperthyroidism and ophthalmopathy. RNA transcripts provided the source from which TCR beta CDR3 regions were amplified. The HTBI primer set was used in a first-round RT-PCR of the TCR CDR3. TCRdb fed the multiplex PCR reads into MiXCR, producing one record per CDR3 protein. The table includes about 200,000 distinct CDR3 sequences, approximately 16% detected once. Sequenced input: blood. The source of these receptors is a woman between 45 and 60 years old with Graves' hyperthyroidism.

The chain has TRBV29-1 and TRBJ1-1, with D possibly matching TRBD1 (5 bases). CDR3 length: 14 residues. V lost 4 bases, J lost 4 bases, and 16 bases lay in between. Germline V gives CDR1 SQVTM, CDR2 ANQGSEA. The CDR3 sequence: CSVGAAGKSTEAFF. The CDR3 coding sequence is TGCAGCGTTGGAGCGGCAGGGAAAAGCACTGAAGCTTTCTTT.

The V and J genes are TRBV7-3 and TRBJ2-1, with TRBD2 matching over 16 bases. The V gene end was trimmed by 5 bases and the J gene end by 6 bases; junction bases not matched to a gene: 10. CDR3 length equals 18 residues. Looked up from germline, CDR1 is SGHTA and CDR2 is FQGTGA. CDR3 in amino acids: CASSPAGTSGRAVNEQFF. The CDR3 DNA reads TGTGCCAGCAGCCCAGCCGGGACTAGCGGGAGGGCCGTCAATGAGCAGTTCTTC.

This clonotype has only a few counts. The rearrangement links TRBV19 to TRBJ1-1; the D gene is possibly TRBD1 (5 bases). From germline, CDR1 is LNHDA and CDR2 SQIVND (reference sequence). This CDR3 spans 14 amino acids. V shed 9 bases and J shed 7 bases, with 21 bases lying between them. CDR3 coding DNA: TGTGCCAGCCTGCCCGGGACTCACCTGTTTGAAGCTTTCTTT. Its translation is CASLPGTHLFEAFF.

This clonotype was seen at least ten times. The rearrangement links TRBV7-8 to TRBJ2-3; no reliable D call. V was trimmed by 7 bases and J by 5 bases, leaving 16 bases between them. The CDR3 is 14 amino acids. Per the germline V gene, CDR1 is SGHVS and CDR2 is FQNEAQ. CDR3 bases: TGTGCCAGCACCCCTAACGATGTGGGAGATACGCAGTATTTT. Translating gives CASTPNDVGDTQYF.

This clonotype was detected only a few times. The chain carries TRBV11-2 and TRBJ2-7; D is unresolved. Trimming shortened V by 0 bases and J by 0 bases, and 6 bases separated the two germline ends. Germline V gene lookup returns CDR1 SGHAT and CDR2 FQNNGV. The CDR3 has 14 residues. The DNA for the CDR3 is TGTGCCAGCAGCTTAGATGGCGACTCCTACGAGCAGTACTTC. Amino acids: CASSLDGDSYEQYF. Looking up the rest from reference TRBV11-2 and TRBJ2-7 gives the full variable domain: EAGVAQSPRYKIIEKRQSVAFWCNPISGHATLYWYQQILGQGPKLLIQFQNNGVVDDSQLPKDRFSAERLKGVDSTLKIQPAKLEDSAVYLCASSLDGDSYEQYFGPGTRLTVT.

This clonotype was detected only a few times. V and J are TRBV5-1 and TRBJ1-2; 11 positions match TRBD1. V shed 5 bases, J shed 7 bases, and the junction held 7 bases outside the gene matches. The CDR3 has 14 residues. CDR1 and CDR2 (germline): SGHRS, YFSETQ. CDR3: CASRLRDRGFGYTF. CDR3 in DNA: TGCGCCAGCAGATTACGGGACAGGGGGTTTGGCTACACCTTC.

This clonotype turned up a few times. The chain employs TRBV9 and TRBJ2-3; 12 bases are shared with TRBD2. Trimming at V came to 3 bases and at J to 11 bases, leaving 13 bases not matched to a gene. The CDR3 loop spans 16 amino acids. The germline gives CDR1 SGDLS, CDR2 YYNGEE. Here the CDR3 DNA reads TGTGCCAGCAGCGCCGACGGGACTAGCGGGTATTTGGGGCAGTATTTT. Translated: CASSADGTSGYLGQYF.

There are a few counts of this clonotype. The chain joins TRBV19 to TRBJ1-5; 8 nucleotides line up with TRBD1. The CDR3 is 15 amino acids. Germline V CDR1 and CDR2: LNHDA, SQIVND (reference sequence). The J segment lost 2 bases and the V segment lost 5 bases, leaving 5 bases of the junction unmatched. The CDR3 loop is CASSLQTGGNQPQHF. CDR3 in DNA: TGTGCCAGTAGTCTTCAGACAGGGGGCAATCAGCCCCAGCATTTT.

This clonotype has ten or more counts. The chain employs TRBV7-8 and TRBJ2-7, with TRBD2 matching 9 bases. Looked up from germline, CDR1 is SGHVS and CDR2 is FQNEAQ. This CDR3 spans 16 amino acids. J lost 7 bases, V lost 5 bases, and 15 bases had no gene match. The CDR3 DNA is TGTGCCAGCAGCCCAGAGGCGGCTCTAGCGGGACGGGAGCAGTACTTC. Translating gives CASSPEAALAGREQYF.